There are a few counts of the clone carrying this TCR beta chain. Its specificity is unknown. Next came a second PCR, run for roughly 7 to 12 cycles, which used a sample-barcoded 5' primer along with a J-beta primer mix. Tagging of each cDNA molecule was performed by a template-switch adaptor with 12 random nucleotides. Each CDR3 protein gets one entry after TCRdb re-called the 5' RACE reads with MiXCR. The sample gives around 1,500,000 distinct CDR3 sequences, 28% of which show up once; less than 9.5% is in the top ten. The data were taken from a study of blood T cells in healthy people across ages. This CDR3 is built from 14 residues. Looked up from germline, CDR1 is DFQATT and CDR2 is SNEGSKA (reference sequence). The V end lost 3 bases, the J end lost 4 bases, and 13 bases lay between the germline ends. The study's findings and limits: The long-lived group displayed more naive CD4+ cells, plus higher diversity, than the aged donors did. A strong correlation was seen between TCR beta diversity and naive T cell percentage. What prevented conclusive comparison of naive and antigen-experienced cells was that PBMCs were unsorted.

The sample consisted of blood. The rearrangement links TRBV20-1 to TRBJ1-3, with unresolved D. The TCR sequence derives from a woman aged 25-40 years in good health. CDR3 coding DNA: TGCAGTGCTAGCCCCGGACTTCTAGGAAACACCATATATTTT. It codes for CSASPGLLGNTIYF.